Below are 27 T cell receptor beta chains sequenced from a single sample in a study of identical twins. TCRdb independently ran MiXCR on the 5' RACE reads; one entry per CDR3 protein. Of about 240,000 distinct CDR3 sequences listed, about 12% are singletons. In addition, the sample was reused for a study of yellow fever vaccine responses in identical twins.

The specimen was memory (CD45RO+) T cells sorted from blood. The receptor source for this set is a woman under 30 in good health.

This clonotype was seen a few times. The rearrangement joins TRBV7-9 to TRBJ1-2, with TRBD1 as a possible D gene (6 bases). The length of the CDR3 is 17 residues. Trimming took 6 bases from V and 4 from J, leaving 24 bases between them. Germline V gene data show CDR1 as SEHNR and CDR2 as FQNEAQ (reference sequence). The CDR3 coding sequence is TGTGCCAGCAGTTCAACCCCGGGACACCAGGCGGGCTATGGCTACACCTTC. It encodes CASSSTPGHQAGYGYTF.

This clonotype has only a few counts. V is TRBV7-3 and J is TRBJ2-3, with D perhaps TRBD1 (5 bases). The germline V gene encodes CDR1 SGHTA and CDR2 FQGTGA. Trimming stripped 4 bases from V and 2 bases from J, with 16 bases between. The CDR3 covers 16 residues. The CDR3 reads CASSSPAGHPTDTQYF. For the CDR3, the DNA is TGTGCCAGCAGCTCACCAGCAGGGCACCCCACAGATACGCAGTATTTT.

This clonotype was observed a few times. V is TRBV20-1 and J is TRBJ2-3; unclear D gene. Germline V CDR1 and CDR2: DFQATT, SNEGSKA (reference sequence). V was cut by 0 bases and J by 6 bases, with 13 bases left in between. CDR3 length: 14 amino acids. CDR3 amino acids: CSARDQLVGDTQYF. The CDR3 DNA reads as TGCAGTGCTAGAGATCAATTAGTGGGGGATACGCAGTATTTT.

The J gene is TRBJ2-7, the V gene TRBV5-5; TRBD1 aligns across 11 bases. The germline CDR1 and CDR2 sequences are SGHKS and YYEKEE (reference sequence). V lost 6 bases to trimming and J lost 4 bases; unmatched junction nucleotides: 6. This CDR3 has 14 residues. The CDR3: CASTRDRGGYEQYF. CDR3 in DNA: TGTGCCAGCACCCGGGACAGGGGGGGTTACGAGCAGTACTTC. Full variable domain (missing parts from reference TRBV5-5 and TRBJ2-7): DAGVTQSPTHLIKTRGQQVTLRCSPISGHKSVSWYQQVLGQGPQFIFQYYEKEERGRGNFPDRFSARQFPNYSSELNVNALLLGDSALYLCASTRDRGGYEQYFGPGTRLTVT.

This clonotype was observed a few times. The chain joins TRBV7-6 to TRBJ2-1; no definite D call. V lost 2 bases to trimming and J lost 0 bases, with 14 bases between them. The CDR3 consists of 17 residues. Germline V gene data show CDR1 as SGHVS and CDR2 as FNYEAQ. The CDR3 DNA reads as TGTGCCAGCAGCTTAAGCCCCCCACGGCCCTCCTACAATGAGCAGTTCTTC. Translation gives CASSLSPPRPSYNEQFF.

This clonotype was observed many times. This chain links TRBV5-1 with TRBJ2-1; D not certain. Germline V CDR1 and CDR2: SGHRS, YFSETQ. The CDR3 has 13 amino acids. Trimming removed 1 base from V and 4 bases from J, with 6 bases in between. As DNA, the CDR3 is TGCGCCAGCAGCTTGTCCGGTTACAATGAGCAGTTCTTC. Encoded protein: CASSLSGYNEQFF.

The chain links TRBV6-4 to TRBJ2-1; D unclear. With 6 bases removed from V and 3 bases from J, the gap between germline ends came to 12 bases. Looked up from germline, CDR1 is MRHNA and CDR2 is SNTAGT. CDR3 length equals 14 residues. This chain's CDR3 is CASSPGLDYNEQFF. The CDR3 DNA reads as TGTGCCAGCAGCCCGGGTCTCGACTACAATGAGCAGTTCTTC.

At least ten counts were recorded for this clonotype. The chain is built from TRBV29-1 and TRBJ2-1; 10 bases map to TRBD1. This CDR3 is 14 amino acids long. Germline V gives CDR1 SQVTM, CDR2 ANQGSEA. V trimming: 5 bases; J trimming: 3 bases; junction bases outside the gene matches: 4. The CDR3 DNA follows: TGCAGCGTTTCCCGGGACAGGGGCTACAATGAGCAGTTCTTC. This translates into CSVSRDRGYNEQFF.

The sample holds a few counts of this clonotype. The chain uses TRBV20-1 and TRBJ2-3, with a tentative D call TRBD2 (6 bases). The CDR3 has 13 amino acids. The V and J ends lost 2 bases and 4 bases respectively, with 10 bases between them. Germline lookup yields CDR1 DFQATT and CDR2 SNEGSKA (reference sequence). The CDR3 protein is CSARLAVSDTQYF. The CDR3 DNA sequence: TGCAGTGCTAGATTAGCGGTCTCAGATACGCAGTATTTT.

This chain joins TRBV6-1 and TRBJ2-7; D may be TRBD2 (5 bases). Germline CDR1 and CDR2: MNHNS and SASEGT. The CDR3 has 11 amino acids. The V end lost 9 bases, the J end lost 4 bases, and 10 bases lay between the germline ends. The CDR3 region has the DNA TGTGCCAGTTATGGGAGATACGAGCAGTACTTC. Protein: CASYGRYEQYF.

The sample holds a few counts of this clonotype. This chain joins TRBV7-9 and TRBJ2-3; D ambiguous. Trimming took 6 bases from V and 0 from J, leaving 10 bases between them. Per the germline V gene, CDR1 is SEHNR and CDR2 is FQNEAQ (reference sequence). The CDR3 runs to 14 residues. The DNA of the CDR3 is TGTGCCAGCAGAGGGCCGCGGAGCACAGATACGCAGTATTTT. Translating gives CASRGPRSTDTQYF.

V gene TRBV5-1 combines with J gene TRBJ2-7; 12 nucleotides align to TRBD2. This CDR3 is built from 17 residues. The trim removed 5 bases at V and 0 bases at J, leaving 9 bases unmatched. Germline V lookup: CDR1 SGHRS, CDR2 YFSETQ. The CDR3 protein is CASSSGLAGHNSYEQYF. For the CDR3, the DNA is TGCGCCAGCAGTTCGGGACTAGCGGGTCACAACTCCTACGAGCAGTACTTC.

This clonotype was seen many times. This chain joins TRBV5-5 and TRBJ2-2, with no clear D. The germline CDR1 and CDR2 sequences are SGHKS and YYEKEE (reference sequence). The CDR3 sequence is 14 residues long. Trimming pared 10 bases from V and 0 bases from J, leaving 13 bases between. In nucleotides, the CDR3 is TGTGCCGGCCGACTTGGCGCGAACACCGGGGAGCTGTTTTTT. This sequence encodes CAGRLGANTGELFF.

This chain uses TRBV4-3 with TRBJ2-3; maybe TRBD2 (5 bases). Between the trimmed V and J ends, which lost 2 bases and 2 bases, there was a span of 8 bases. In germline, CDR1 is LGHNA, CDR2 YSLEER. The CDR3 has 14 amino acids. The CDR3 protein is CASSQTRITDTQYF. In DNA form, the CDR3 reads TGCGCCAGCAGCCAAACTAGAATCACAGATACGCAGTATTTT.

There are many counts of this clonotype. The CDR3 spells CASSEFRQTHNEQFF. The CDR3 nucleotides are TGTGCCAGCAGTGAATTTCGGCAGACACACAATGAGCAGTTCTTC. The V and J genes are TRBV25-1 and TRBJ2-1; D is unresolved. CDR1 is MGHDK, CDR2 SYGVNS, per germline. V was clipped by 1 base and J by 5 bases, with 12 bases between them. This CDR3 is 15 amino acids long.

The rearrangement uses TRBV12-3 or TRBV12-4 and TRBJ2-7, with D tentatively TRBD2 (7 bases). V was trimmed by 3 bases and J by 2 bases, leaving 17 bases between them. The CDR3 totals 16 residues. This CDR3 reads CASSLSNGGHTYEQYF. In nucleotides, the CDR3 is TGTGCCAGCAGTTTGTCGAACGGGGGGCATACCTACGAGCAGTACTTC.

The table lists this clonotype with a few counts. The chain employs TRBV5-5 and TRBJ1-4; D might be TRBD1 (6 bases). The CDR3 contains 16 residues. Trimming pared 4 bases from V and 1 base from J, leaving 14 bases between. Per germline, CDR1 SGHKS and CDR2 YYEKEE (reference sequence). Written as DNA, the CDR3 is TGTGCCAGCAGCCCCAGGGGAAGCGGAACTAATGAAAAACTGTTTTTT. Translating gives CASSPRGSGTNEKLFF.

This clonotype was observed at least ten times. The chain carries TRBV4-1 and TRBJ2-1, with 9 bases fitting TRBD2. Germline CDR1 and CDR2: MGHRA and YSYEKL. The CDR3 has 15 residues. Trimming cost V 3 bases and J 8 bases; bases outside gene matches: 8. As DNA, the CDR3 is TGCGCCAGCAGCCAGGGTACGACTAGCGGCGATGAGCAGTTCTTC. This gives the protein CASSQGTTSGDEQFF.

The chain employs TRBV4-3 and TRBJ2-7, with D maybe TRBD1 (5 bases). The CDR3 extends over 14 amino acids. CDR1 and CDR2 from the germline V gene are LGHNA and YSLEER. Trimming took off 0 bases at V and 3 bases at J, with 9 bases between the two ends. CDR3 DNA: TGCGCCAGCAGCCAAGACGTCAGGGTCTACGAGCAGTACTTC. Translated: CASSQDVRVYEQYF.

This clonotype was detected only a few times. The gene calls are TRBV18 and TRBJ1-4; 7 nucleotides line up with TRBD1. The CDR3 is made up of 16 amino acids. V was clipped by 3 bases and J by 5 bases; unmatched bases: 9. Germline-derived CDR1 and CDR2 are KGHSH and LQKENI. CDR3: CASSPNRQGLNEKLFF. In nucleotides, the CDR3 is TGTGCCAGCTCACCGAACCGACAGGGATTGAATGAAAAACTGTTTTTT.

This clonotype was found many times. The chain combines TRBV29-1 with TRBJ2-2; D unclear. Germline V gene sequence: CDR1 SQVTM, CDR2 ANQGSEA. The CDR3 contains 12 residues. V lost 7 bases and J lost 6, with 12 bases in between. The CDR3 sequence: CSATSGAGELFF. Here the CDR3 DNA reads TGCAGCGCTACAAGTGGGGCCGGGGAGCTGTTTTTT.

CDR3 amino acids: CASSTTHRDREVLNTGELFF. Here the CDR3 DNA reads TGCGCCAGCAGCACTACGCACCGGGACAGGGAAGTTCTAAACACCGGGGAGCTGTTTTTT. The chain joins TRBV5-1 to TRBJ2-2; TRBD1 matches at 9 bases. V shed 4 bases, J shed 2 bases, and the junction held 18 bases outside the gene matches. The CDR3 consists of 20 residues. CDR1 and CDR2 from the germline V gene are SGHRS and YFSETQ.

The sample holds a few counts of this clonotype. The chain couples TRBV28 to TRBJ2-7; TRBD2 is a possible D gene (6 bases). CDR3 length: 16 amino acids. V lost 5 bases and J lost 5, with 22 bases in between. The germline gives CDR1 MDHEN, CDR2 SYDVKM. CDR3 amino acids: CASSAPGEIGTNEQYF. CDR3 DNA sequence: TGTGCCAGCAGTGCGCCGGGAGAGATAGGGACCAACGAGCAGTACTTC.

This clonotype was detected a few times. This chain connects TRBV4-2 to TRBJ2-5; 13 nucleotides match TRBD2. The V and J ends lost 2 bases and 5 bases, in that order; junction bases with no gene match: 5. Germline values: CDR1 LGHNA, CDR2 YNFKEQ. This CDR3 comprises 16 residues. The CDR3 is CASSQQPGLAGETQYF. DNA of the CDR3: TGTGCCAGCAGCCAACAACCGGGACTAGCGGGGGAGACCCAGTACTTC.

This chain connects TRBV13 to TRBJ2-1, with a weak D call TRBD2 (6 bases). From germline, CDR1 is PRHDT and CDR2 FYEKMQ (reference sequence). This CDR3 has 14 residues. Trimming took off 5 bases at V and 8 bases at J, with 16 bases between the two ends. The CDR3 bases are TGTGCCAGCAGCCCCGGGACTTTGAAGGATGAGCAGTTCTTC. It is translated as CASSPGTLKDEQFF.

This clonotype turned up a few times. The chain has TRBV7-9 and TRBJ2-5; D perhaps matches TRBD2 (6 bases). Germline CDR1 SEHNR, CDR2 FQNEAQ (reference sequence). Trimming pared 1 base from V and 2 bases from J, leaving 11 bases between. The CDR3 runs to 15 residues. In nucleotides, the CDR3 is TGTGCCAGCAGCTTAGATAGCGGACGTCAAGAGACCCAGTACTTC. This gives the protein CASSLDSGRQETQYF.

This clonotype was observed many times. This chain connects TRBV7-2 to TRBJ2-6; D not resolved. CDR1 and CDR2 from the germline V gene are SGHTA and FQGNSA. This CDR3 comprises 16 residues. V gave up 5 bases and J gave up 2 bases, with 13 bases separating them. The DNA of the CDR3 is TGTGCCAGCAGCCTAGATAGTATGGCTGGGGCCAACGTCCTGACTTTC. This translates into CASSLDSMAGANVLTF. Full variable domain (outside the CDR3, taken from reference TRBV7-2 and TRBJ2-6): GAGVSQSPSNKVTEKGKDVELRCDPISGHTALYWYRQSLGQGLEFLIYFQGNSAPDKSGLPSDRFSAERTGGSVSTLTIQRTQQEDSAVYLCASSLDSMAGANVLTFGAGSRLTVL.